This T cell receptor beta chain was found in a study of Graves' ophthalmopathy and Graves' hyperthyroidism. Between the trimmed V and J ends, which lost 5 bases and 7 bases, there was a span of 19 bases. The germline V gene encodes CDR1 SGHRS and CDR2 YFSETQ. The CDR3 sequence is 14 residues long. Amplification targeted the TCR beta CDR3 regions, with RNA transcripts as the source material. HTBI-primed first-round RT-PCR preceded second-round multiplex PCR. TCRdb used MiXCR to reprocess the multiplex PCR reads, holding one entry per CDR3 protein. Altogether under 350,000 distinct CDR3 sequences are present, roughly 16% being singletons, with the ten largest covering more than 9%. Active ophthalmopathy (CAS at least 3, NOSPECS at least 4), lasting under 3 months. Orbital computed tomography, together with clinical symptoms, serum thyroxine, TRAb and thyroid ultrasound, was used for diagnosis. The sample holds many counts of this clonotype.

The J gene is TRBJ2-7, the V gene TRBV5-1; D unresolved. This clonotype was sampled from an adult man with Graves' ophthalmopathy. The sequencing sample was made of peripheral blood. The CDR3 spells CASSRVQMEQEQYF. The CDR3 nucleotides are TGCGCCAGCAGTCGCGTCCAGATGGAGCAAGAGCAGTACTTC.